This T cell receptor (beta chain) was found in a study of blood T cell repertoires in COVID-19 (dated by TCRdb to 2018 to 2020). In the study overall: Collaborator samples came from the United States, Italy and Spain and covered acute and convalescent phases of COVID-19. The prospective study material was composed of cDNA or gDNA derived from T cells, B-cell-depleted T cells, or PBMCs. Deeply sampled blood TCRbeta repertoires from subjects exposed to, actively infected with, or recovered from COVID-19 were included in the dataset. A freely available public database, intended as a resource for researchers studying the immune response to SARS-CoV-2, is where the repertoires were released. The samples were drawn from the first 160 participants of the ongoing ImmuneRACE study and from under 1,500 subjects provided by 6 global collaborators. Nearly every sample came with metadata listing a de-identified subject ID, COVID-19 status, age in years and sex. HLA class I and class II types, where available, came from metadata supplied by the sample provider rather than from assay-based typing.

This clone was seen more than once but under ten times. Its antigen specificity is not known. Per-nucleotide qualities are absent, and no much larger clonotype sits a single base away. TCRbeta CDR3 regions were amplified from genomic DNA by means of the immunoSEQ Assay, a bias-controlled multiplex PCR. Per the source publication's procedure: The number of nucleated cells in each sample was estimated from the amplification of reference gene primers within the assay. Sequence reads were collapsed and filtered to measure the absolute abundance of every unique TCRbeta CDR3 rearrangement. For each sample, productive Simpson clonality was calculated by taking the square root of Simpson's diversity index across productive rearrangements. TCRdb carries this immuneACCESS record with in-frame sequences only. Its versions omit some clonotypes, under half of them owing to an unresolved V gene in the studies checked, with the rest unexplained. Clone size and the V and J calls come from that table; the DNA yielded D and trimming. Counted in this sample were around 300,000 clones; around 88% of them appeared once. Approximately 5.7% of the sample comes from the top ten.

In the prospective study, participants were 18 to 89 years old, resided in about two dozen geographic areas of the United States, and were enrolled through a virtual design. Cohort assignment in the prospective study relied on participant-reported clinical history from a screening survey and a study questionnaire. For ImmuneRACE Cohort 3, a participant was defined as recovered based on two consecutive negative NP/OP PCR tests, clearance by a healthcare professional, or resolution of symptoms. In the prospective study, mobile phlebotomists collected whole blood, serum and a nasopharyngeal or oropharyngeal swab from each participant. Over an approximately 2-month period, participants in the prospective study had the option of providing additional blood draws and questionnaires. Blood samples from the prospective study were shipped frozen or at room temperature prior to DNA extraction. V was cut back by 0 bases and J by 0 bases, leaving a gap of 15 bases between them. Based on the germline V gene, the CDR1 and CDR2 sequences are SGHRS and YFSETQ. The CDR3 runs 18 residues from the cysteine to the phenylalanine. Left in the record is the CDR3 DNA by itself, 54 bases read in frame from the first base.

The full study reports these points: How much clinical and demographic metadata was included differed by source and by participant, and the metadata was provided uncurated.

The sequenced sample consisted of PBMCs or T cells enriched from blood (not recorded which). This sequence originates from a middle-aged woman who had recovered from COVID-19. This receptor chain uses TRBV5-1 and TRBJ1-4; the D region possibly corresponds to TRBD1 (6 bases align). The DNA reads TGCGCCAGCAGCTTGGATTTGCGGACAGCGGCAACTAATGAAAAACTGTTTTTT. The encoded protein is CASSLDLRTAATNEKLFF.